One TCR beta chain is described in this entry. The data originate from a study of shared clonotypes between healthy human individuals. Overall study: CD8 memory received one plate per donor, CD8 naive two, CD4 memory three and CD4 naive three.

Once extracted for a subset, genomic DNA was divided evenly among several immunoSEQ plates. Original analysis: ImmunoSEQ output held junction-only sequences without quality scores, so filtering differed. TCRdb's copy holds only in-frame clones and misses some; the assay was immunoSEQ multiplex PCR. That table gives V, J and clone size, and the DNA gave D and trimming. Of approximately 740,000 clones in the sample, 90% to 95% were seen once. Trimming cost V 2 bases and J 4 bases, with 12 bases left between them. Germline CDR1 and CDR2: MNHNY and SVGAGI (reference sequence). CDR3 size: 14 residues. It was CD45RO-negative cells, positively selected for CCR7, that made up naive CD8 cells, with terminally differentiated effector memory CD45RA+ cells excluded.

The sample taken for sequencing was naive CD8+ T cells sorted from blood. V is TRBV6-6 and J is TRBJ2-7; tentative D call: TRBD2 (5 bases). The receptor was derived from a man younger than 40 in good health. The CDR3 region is CASSYVEDFYEQYF. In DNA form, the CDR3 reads TGTGCCAGCAGTTACGTGGAGGACTTTTACGAGCAGTACTTC.